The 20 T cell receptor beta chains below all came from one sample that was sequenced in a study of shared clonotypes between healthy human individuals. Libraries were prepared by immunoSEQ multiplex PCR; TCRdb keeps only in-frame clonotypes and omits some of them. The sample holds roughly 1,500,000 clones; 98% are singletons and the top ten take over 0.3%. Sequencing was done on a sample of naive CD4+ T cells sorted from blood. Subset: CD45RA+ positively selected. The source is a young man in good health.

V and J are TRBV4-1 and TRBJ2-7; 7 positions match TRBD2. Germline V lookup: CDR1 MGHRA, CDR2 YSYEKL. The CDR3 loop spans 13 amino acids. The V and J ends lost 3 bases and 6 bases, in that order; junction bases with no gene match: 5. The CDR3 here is CASSQAQRGEQYF. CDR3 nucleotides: TGCGCCAGCAGCCAGGCTCAGCGGGGCGAGCAGTACTTC.

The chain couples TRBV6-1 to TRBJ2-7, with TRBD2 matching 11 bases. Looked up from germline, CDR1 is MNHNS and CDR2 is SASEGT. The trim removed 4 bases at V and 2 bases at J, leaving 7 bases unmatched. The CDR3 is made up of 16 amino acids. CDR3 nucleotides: TGTGCCAGCAGTGTGAGACTAGCGGGATTAACCTACGAGCAGTACTTC. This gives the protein CASSVRLAGLTYEQYF.

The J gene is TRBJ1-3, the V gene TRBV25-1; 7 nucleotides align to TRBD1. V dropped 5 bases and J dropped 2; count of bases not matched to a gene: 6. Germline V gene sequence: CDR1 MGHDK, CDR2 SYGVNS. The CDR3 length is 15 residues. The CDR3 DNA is TGTGCCAGCAGTCCAGACAGGGCAACTGGAAACACCATATATTTT. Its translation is CASSPDRATGNTIYF.

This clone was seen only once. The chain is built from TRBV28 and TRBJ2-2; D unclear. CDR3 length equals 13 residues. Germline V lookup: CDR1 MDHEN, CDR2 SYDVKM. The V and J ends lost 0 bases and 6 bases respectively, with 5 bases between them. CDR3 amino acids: CASSLWPAGELFF. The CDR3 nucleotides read TGTGCCAGCAGTTTATGGCCTGCCGGGGAGCTGTTTTTT.

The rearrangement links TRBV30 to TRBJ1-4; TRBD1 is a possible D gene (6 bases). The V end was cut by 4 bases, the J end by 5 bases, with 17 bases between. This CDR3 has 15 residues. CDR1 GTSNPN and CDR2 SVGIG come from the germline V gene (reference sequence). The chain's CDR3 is CAWIGARGGNEKLFF. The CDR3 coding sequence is TGTGCCTGGATTGGTGCTAGGGGGGGAAATGAAAAACTGTTTTTT.

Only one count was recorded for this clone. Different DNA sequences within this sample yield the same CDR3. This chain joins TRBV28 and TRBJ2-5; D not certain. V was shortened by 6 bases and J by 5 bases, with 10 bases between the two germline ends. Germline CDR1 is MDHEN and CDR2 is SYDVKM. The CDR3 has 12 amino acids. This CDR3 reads CASSLTGETQYF. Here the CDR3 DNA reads TGTGCCAGCAGCCTAACCGGGGAGACCCAGTACTTC. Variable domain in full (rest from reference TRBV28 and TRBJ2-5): DVKVTQSSRYLVKRTGEKVFLECVQDMDHENMFWYRQDPGLGLRLIYFSYDVKMKEKGDIPEGYSVSREKKERFSLILESASTNQTSMYLCASSLTGETQYFGPGTRLLVL.

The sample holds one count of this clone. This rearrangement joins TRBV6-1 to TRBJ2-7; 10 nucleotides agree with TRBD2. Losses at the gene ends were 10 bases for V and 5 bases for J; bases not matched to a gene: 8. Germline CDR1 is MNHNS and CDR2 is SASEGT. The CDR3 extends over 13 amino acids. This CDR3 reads CATRGLALNEQYF. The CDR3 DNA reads TGTGCCACCCGGGGACTAGCGTTGAACGAGCAGTACTTC.

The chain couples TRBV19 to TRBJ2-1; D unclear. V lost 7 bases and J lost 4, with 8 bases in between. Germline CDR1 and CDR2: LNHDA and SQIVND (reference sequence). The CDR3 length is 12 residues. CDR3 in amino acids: CASKGRYNEQFF. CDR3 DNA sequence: TGTGCCAGTAAAGGCCGATACAATGAGCAGTTCTTC.

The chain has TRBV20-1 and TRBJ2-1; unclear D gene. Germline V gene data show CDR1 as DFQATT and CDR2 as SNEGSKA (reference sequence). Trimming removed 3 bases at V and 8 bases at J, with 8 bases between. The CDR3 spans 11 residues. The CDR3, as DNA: TGCAGTGCTAGTACTCGGGATGAGCAGTTCTTC. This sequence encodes CSASTRDEQFF.

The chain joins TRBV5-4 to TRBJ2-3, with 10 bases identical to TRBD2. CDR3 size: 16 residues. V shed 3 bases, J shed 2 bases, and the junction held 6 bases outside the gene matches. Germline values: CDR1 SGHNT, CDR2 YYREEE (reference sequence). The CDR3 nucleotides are TGTGCCAGCAGCTCAGGACTAGCGGCCTCCACAGATACGCAGTATTTT. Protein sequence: CASSSGLAASTDTQYF.

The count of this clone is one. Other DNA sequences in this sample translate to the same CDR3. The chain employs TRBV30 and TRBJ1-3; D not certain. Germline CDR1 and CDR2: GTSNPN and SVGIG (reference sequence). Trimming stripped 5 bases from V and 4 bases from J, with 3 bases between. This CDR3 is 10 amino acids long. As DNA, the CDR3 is TGTGCCTGGGGGGGAAACACCATATATTTT. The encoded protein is CAWGGNTIYF.

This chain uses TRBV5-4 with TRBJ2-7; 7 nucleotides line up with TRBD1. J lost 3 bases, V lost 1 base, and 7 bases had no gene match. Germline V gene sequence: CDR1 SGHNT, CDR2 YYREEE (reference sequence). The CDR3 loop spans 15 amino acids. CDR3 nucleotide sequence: TGTGCCAGCAGCTTGCGACAGGGCGGCCTCTACGAGCAGTACTTC. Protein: CASSLRQGGLYEQYF.

The CDR3 nucleotides read TGCGCCAGCAGCTTGATCAGGAGTTCTTACAATGAGCAGTTCTTC. It is translated as CASSLIRSSYNEQFF. The chain has TRBV5-1 and TRBJ2-1; D unclear. Germline V gene lookup returns CDR1 SGHRS and CDR2 YFSETQ. Trimming cost V 1 base and J 4 bases, with 12 bases left between them. The CDR3 runs 15 residues.

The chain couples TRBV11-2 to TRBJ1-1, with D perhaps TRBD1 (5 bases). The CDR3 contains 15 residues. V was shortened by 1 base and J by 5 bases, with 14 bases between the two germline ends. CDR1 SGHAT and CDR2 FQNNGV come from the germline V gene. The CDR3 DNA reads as TGTGCCAGCAGCTTAGTTTGGGGGGTAGGAACTGAAGCTTTCTTT. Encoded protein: CASSLVWGVGTEAFF.

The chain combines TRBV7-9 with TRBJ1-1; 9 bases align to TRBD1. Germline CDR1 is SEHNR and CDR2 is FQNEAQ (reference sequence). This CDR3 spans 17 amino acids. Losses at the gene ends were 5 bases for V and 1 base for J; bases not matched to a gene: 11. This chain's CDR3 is CASSVIATGQGNTEAFF. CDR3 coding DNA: TGTGCCAGCAGCGTAATAGCTACGGGACAGGGGAACACTGAAGCTTTCTTT.

CDR3 region: CASSLMGSTDTQYF. CDR3 DNA sequence: TGTGCCAGCAGTTTAATGGGCTCCACAGATACGCAGTATTTT. The chain joins TRBV28 to TRBJ2-3, with no clear D. V gave up 2 bases and J gave up 2 bases, with 8 bases separating them. Germline V gene data show CDR1 as MDHEN and CDR2 as SYDVKM. The CDR3 consists of 14 residues.

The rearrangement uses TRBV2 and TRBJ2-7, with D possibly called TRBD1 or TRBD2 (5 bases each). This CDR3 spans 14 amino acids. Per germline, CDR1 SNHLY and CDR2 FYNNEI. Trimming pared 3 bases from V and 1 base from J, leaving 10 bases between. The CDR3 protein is CASSEGTKSYEQYF. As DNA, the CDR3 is TGTGCCAGCAGTGAGGGGACGAAATCCTACGAGCAGTACTTC.

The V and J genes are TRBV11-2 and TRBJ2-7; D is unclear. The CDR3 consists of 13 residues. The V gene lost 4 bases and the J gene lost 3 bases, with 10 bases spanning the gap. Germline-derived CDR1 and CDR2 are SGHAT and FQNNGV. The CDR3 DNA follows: TGTGCCAGCAGCTCGCAGCCCAACTACGAGCAGTACTTC. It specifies CASSSQPNYEQYF. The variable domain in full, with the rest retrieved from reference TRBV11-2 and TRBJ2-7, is EAGVAQSPRYKIIEKRQSVAFWCNPISGHATLYWYQQILGQGPKLLIQFQNNGVVDDSQLPKDRFSAERLKGVDSTLKIQPAKLEDSAVYLCASSSQPNYEQYFGPGTRLTVT.

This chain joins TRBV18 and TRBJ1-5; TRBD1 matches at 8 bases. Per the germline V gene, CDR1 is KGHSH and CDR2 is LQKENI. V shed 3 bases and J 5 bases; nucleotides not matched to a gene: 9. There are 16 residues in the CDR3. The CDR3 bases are TGTGCCAGCTCACCCTTCGACAGGGGTGGGGATCAGCCCCAGCATTTT. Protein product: CASSPFDRGGDQPQHF.

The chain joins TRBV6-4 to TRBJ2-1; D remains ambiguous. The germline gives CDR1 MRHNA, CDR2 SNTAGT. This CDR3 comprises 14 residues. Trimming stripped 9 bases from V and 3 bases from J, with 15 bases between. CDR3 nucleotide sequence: TGTGCCAGTCCCGAGGTTCTCATCTACAATGAGCAGTTCTTC. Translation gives CASPEVLIYNEQFF.